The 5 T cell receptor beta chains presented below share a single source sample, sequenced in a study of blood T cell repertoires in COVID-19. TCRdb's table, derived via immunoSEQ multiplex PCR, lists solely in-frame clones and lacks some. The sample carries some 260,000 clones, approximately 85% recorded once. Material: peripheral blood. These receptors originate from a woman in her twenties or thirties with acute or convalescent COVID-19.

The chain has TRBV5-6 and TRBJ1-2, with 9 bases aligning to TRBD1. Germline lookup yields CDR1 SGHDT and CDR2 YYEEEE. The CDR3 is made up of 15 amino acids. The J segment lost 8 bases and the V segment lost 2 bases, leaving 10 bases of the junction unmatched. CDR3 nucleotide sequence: TGTGCCAGCAGCTTTAGGGACAGGGCCTTTGCCGGCTACACCTTC. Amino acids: CASSFRDRAFAGYTF.

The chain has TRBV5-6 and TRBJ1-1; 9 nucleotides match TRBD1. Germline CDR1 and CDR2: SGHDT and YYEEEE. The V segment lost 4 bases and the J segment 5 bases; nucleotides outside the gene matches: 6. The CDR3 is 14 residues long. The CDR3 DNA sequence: TGTGCCAGCAGCACAACAGGGGGCTGGACTGAAGCTTTCTTT. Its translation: CASSTTGGWTEAFF.

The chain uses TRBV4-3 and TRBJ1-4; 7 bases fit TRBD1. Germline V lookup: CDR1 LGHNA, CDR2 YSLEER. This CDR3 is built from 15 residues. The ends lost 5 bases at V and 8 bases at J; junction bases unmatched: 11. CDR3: CASSIRGFGGEKLFF. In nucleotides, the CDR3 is TGCGCCAGCAGCATCAGGGGGTTTGGGGGCGAAAAACTGTTTTTT.

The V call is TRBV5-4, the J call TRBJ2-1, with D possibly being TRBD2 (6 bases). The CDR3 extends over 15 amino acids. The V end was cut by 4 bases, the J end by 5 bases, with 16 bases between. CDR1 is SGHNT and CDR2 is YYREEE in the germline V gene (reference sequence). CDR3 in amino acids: CASSPSVAVNNEQFF. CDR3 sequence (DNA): TGTGCCAGCAGCCCGTCGGTAGCGGTCAACAATGAGCAGTTCTTC.

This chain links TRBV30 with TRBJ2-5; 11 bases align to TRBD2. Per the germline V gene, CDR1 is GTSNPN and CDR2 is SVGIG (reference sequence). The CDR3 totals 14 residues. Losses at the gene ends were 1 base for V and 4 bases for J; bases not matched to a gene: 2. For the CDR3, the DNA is TGTGCCTGGAGTGGGCTAGCGGGAGGAGAGACCCAGTACTTC. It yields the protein CAWSGLAGGETQYF.